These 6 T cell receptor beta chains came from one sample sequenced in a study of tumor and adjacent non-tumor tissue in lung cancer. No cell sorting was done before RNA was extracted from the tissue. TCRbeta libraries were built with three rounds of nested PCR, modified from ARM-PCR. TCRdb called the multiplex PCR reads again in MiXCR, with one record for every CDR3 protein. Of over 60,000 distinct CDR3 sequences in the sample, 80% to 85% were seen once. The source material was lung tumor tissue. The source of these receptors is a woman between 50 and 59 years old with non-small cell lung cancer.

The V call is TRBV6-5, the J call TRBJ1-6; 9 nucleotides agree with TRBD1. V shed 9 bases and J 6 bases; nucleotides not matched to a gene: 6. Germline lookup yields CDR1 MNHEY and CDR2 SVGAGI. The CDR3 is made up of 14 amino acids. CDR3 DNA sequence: TGTGCCAGGAGAGTACAGGGGGCTAATTCACCCCTCCACTTT. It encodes CARRVQGANSPLHF.

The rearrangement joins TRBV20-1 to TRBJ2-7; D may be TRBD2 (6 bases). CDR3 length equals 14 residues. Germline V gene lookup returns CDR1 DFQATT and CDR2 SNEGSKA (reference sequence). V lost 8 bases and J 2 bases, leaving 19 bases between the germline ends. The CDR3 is CSSELAGGTYEQYF. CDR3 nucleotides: TGCAGTTCGGAACTAGCTGGAGGAACCTACGAGCAGTACTTC.

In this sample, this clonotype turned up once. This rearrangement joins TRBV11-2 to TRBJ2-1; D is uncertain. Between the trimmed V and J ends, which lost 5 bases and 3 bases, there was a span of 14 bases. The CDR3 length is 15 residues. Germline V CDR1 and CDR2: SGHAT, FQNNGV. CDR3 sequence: CASSARPRFYNEQFF. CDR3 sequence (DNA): TGTGCCAGCAGCGCGAGGCCTAGATTCTACAATGAGCAGTTCTTC.

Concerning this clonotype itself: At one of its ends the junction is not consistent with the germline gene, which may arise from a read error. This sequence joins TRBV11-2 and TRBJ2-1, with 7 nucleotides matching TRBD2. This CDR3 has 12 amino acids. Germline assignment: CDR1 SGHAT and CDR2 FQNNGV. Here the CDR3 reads CARMGLPDKQFF. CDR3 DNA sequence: TGTGCCAGGATGGGACTACCTGACAAGCAATTCTTC.

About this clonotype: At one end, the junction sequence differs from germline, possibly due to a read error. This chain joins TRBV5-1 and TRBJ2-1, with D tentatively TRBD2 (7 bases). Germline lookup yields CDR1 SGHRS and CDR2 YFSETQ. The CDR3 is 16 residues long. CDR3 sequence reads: CASSSRGAGVINEHFF. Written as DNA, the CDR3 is TGCGCCAGCAGCTCCCGGGGGGCGGGAGTAATCAATGAGCATTTCTTC.

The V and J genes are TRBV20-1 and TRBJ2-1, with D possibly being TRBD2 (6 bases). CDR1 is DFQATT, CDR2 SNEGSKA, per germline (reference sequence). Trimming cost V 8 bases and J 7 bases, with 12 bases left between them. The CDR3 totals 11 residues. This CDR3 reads CSHIGGNEQFF. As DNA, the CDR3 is TGCAGTCATATTGGAGGGAATGAGCAGTTCTTC.